These T cell receptor beta chains were read from a single sample in a study of patients and donors after allogeneic stem cell transplantation. TCRdb called the RT-PCR reads again in MiXCR, with one record for every CDR3 protein. The repertoire holds approximately 250,000 distinct CDR3 sequences, 13% to 15% seen once, with roughly 10% in the top ten. The material sequenced was blood, either unsorted or a sorted T cell fraction (not recorded which). These receptors originate from a human donor who was either an allogeneic HSCT recipient or a stem cell or donor lymphocyte infusion donor (not recorded which). It is not recorded whose cells these are; they may come from a transplant donor. Each CDR3 is given with its conserved first and last residue. A D gene is named only where the DNA matches it firmly. Not every row has a clone size; where given, it reads once, few, many or a size class.

j_call: TRBJ2-3; v_call: TRBV5-1; d_call: TRBD1; clone_size: -; cdr3_aa: CASSPPTGGGTDTQYF; cdr3_nt: TGCGCCAGCAGCCCCCCGACAGGGGGCGGCACAGATACGCAGTATTTT
j_call: TRBJ2-2; v_call: TRBV9; d_call: -; clone_size: many; cdr3_aa: CASSVTGNTGELFF; cdr3_nt: TGTGCCAGCAGCGTAACAGGGAACACCGGGGAGCTGTTTTTT
j_call: TRBJ1-3; v_call: TRBV4-1; d_call: -; clone_size: -; cdr3_aa: CASSLTYPLNTGSSGNTIYF; cdr3_nt: TGCGCCAGCAGCCTCACCTACCCACTAAACACAGGGAGCTCTGGAAACACCATATATTTT
j_call: TRBJ1-4; v_call: TRBV29-1; d_call: -; clone_size: few; cdr3_aa: CSVENPSMGKLFF; cdr3_nt: TGCAGCGTTGAGAACCCCTCAATGGGAAAACTGTTTTTT
j_call: TRBJ2-5; v_call: TRBV7-2; d_call: -; clone_size: few; cdr3_aa: CASSLDSRQETQYF; cdr3_nt: TGTGCCAGCAGCTTAGACAGCAGGCAAGAGACCCAGTACTTC
j_call: TRBJ1-1; v_call: TRBV10-3; d_call: -; clone_size: few; cdr3_aa: CATNLQGNTEAFF; cdr3_nt: TGTGCCACCAACTTACAGGGGAACACTGAAGCTTTCTTT
j_call: TRBJ2-3; v_call: TRBV21-1; d_call: -; clone_size: few; cdr3_aa: CASPLGPGVGTDTQYF; cdr3_nt: TGTGCCAGCCCCCTTGGCCCAGGGGTCGGAACAGATACGCAGTATTTT
j_call: TRBJ2-7; v_call: TRBV5-6; d_call: -; clone_size: once; cdr3_aa: CASTTEAADPSYEQYF; cdr3_nt: TGTGCCAGCACCACCGAGGCGGCGGATCCATCCTACGAGCAGTACTTC
j_call: TRBJ2-1; v_call: TRBV6-2/TRBV6-3; d_call: -; clone_size: -; cdr3_aa: CASSYGNSYNEQFF; cdr3_nt: TGTGCCAGCAGTTACGGGAACTCCTACAATGAGCAGTTCTTC
j_call: TRBJ2-1; v_call: TRBV7-3; d_call: -; clone_size: few; cdr3_aa: CASSPRGGNNEQFF; cdr3_nt: TGTGCCAGCAGCCCCCGGGGTGGTAACAATGAGCAGTTCTTC
j_call: TRBJ1-6; v_call: TRBV3-1; d_call: -; clone_size: -; cdr3_aa: CASSQGRGANNSPLHF; cdr3_nt: TGTGCCAGCAGCCAAGGAAGGGGGGCTAATAATTCACCCCTCCACTTT
j_call: TRBJ1-1; v_call: TRBV5-1; d_call: -; clone_size: -; cdr3_aa: CASSLWPNTEAFF; cdr3_nt: TGCGCCAGCAGCTTGTGGCCGAACACTGAAGCTTTCTTT
j_call: TRBJ2-5; v_call: TRBV20-1; d_call: TRBD1; clone_size: -; cdr3_aa: CSASSQGAWETQYF; cdr3_nt: TGCAGTGCTAGTAGCCAGGGGGCTTGGGAGACCCAGTACTTC
j_call: TRBJ1-2; v_call: TRBV19; d_call: -; clone_size: -; cdr3_aa: CASSAPGSLRGYTF; cdr3_nt: TGTGCCAGTAGTGCACCCGGGAGCCTAAGAGGCTACACCTTC
j_call: TRBJ1-3; v_call: TRBV10-3; d_call: -; clone_size: -; cdr3_aa: CAISEGVAGNTIYF; cdr3_nt: TGTGCCATCAGTGAGGGGGTCGCTGGAAACACCATATATTTT
j_call: TRBJ2-1; v_call: TRBV20-1; d_call: TRBD2; clone_size: many; cdr3_aa: CSASGTSGGLNEQFF; cdr3_nt: TGCAGTGCTAGCGGGACTAGCGGCGGCCTCAATGAGCAGTTCTTC
j_call: TRBJ1-1; v_call: TRBV7-9; d_call: TRBD1; clone_size: many; cdr3_aa: CASSFRGEDTEAFF; cdr3_nt: TGTGCCAGCAGCTTCAGGGGGGAGGACACTGAAGCTTTCTTT
j_call: TRBJ2-1; v_call: TRBV2; d_call: TRBD2; clone_size: few; cdr3_aa: CASSASGSRQFF; cdr3_nt: TGTGCCAGCAGCGCTAGCGGGAGTAGGCAGTTCTTC
j_call: TRBJ1-6; v_call: TRBV5-1; d_call: -; clone_size: many; cdr3_aa: CASSQSSYNSPLHF; cdr3_nt: TGCGCCAGCAGCCAAAGCTCCTATAATTCACCCCTCCACTTT
j_call: TRBJ1-5; v_call: TRBV4-2; d_call: TRBD1; clone_size: -; cdr3_aa: CASSQGGDRYYSNQPQHF; cdr3_nt: TGTGCCAGCAGCCAAGGGGGGGACAGGTATTATAGCAATCAGCCCCAGCATTTT
j_call: TRBJ2-5; v_call: TRBV11-3; d_call: -; clone_size: -; cdr3_aa: CASSLEGGSAIQETQYF; cdr3_nt: TGTGCCAGCAGCTTAGAGGGTGGAAGCGCGATCCAAGAGACCCAGTACTTC
j_call: TRBJ2-2; v_call: TRBV15; d_call: TRBD1; clone_size: many; cdr3_aa: CATSRGGQVTGELFF; cdr3_nt: TGTGCCACCAGCAGAGGGGGACAGGTCACCGGGGAGCTGTTTTTT
j_call: TRBJ1-1; v_call: TRBV3-1; d_call: -; clone_size: few; cdr3_aa: CASSQVPQGTEAFF; cdr3_nt: TGTGCCAGCAGCCAAGTACCTCAGGGCACTGAAGCTTTCTTT
j_call: TRBJ1-1; v_call: TRBV20-1; d_call: -; clone_size: -; cdr3_aa: CSASDLRREINTEAFF; cdr3_nt: TGCAGTGCTAGCGACCTAAGGAGGGAGATAAACACTGAAGCTTTCTTT
j_call: TRBJ2-5; v_call: TRBV7-2; d_call: TRBD2; clone_size: many; cdr3_aa: CASSPGLARQETQYF; cdr3_nt: TGTGCCAGCAGCCCCGGACTAGCGAGACAAGAGACCCAGTACTTC
j_call: TRBJ2-1; v_call: TRBV5-6; d_call: -; clone_size: -; cdr3_aa: CASSSGLGEQFF; cdr3_nt: TGTGCCAGCAGCTCCGGGCTCGGTGAGCAGTTCTTC
j_call: TRBJ2-1; v_call: TRBV7-2; d_call: TRBD1; clone_size: many; cdr3_aa: CAAAQGARYNEQFF; cdr3_nt: TGTGCCGCAGCCCAGGGGGCGCGATACAATGAGCAGTTCTTC
j_call: TRBJ2-3; v_call: TRBV20-1; d_call: -; clone_size: few; cdr3_aa: CSASARSVSTDTQYF; cdr3_nt: TGCAGTGCTAGTGCGAGGAGCGTAAGCACAGATACGCAGTATTTT
j_call: TRBJ2-7; v_call: TRBV11-2; d_call: TRBD2; clone_size: many; cdr3_aa: CASSLESGGSYEQYF; cdr3_nt: TGTGCCAGCAGCTTAGAGAGCGGGGGCTCCTACGAGCAGTACTTC
j_call: TRBJ1-2; v_call: TRBV6-2/TRBV6-3; d_call: TRBD1; clone_size: few; cdr3_aa: CASSNPGQGNYGYTF; cdr3_nt: TGTGCCAGCAGTAATCCGGGACAGGGGAACTATGGCTACACCTTC
j_call: TRBJ1-4; v_call: TRBV3-1; d_call: -; clone_size: few; cdr3_aa: CASSQVEGQINEKLFF; cdr3_nt: TGTGCCAGCAGCCAAGTGGAAGGACAGATAAATGAAAAACTGTTTTTT
j_call: TRBJ1-4; v_call: TRBV9; d_call: TRBD1; clone_size: -; cdr3_aa: CASSVQGQPNEKLFF; cdr3_nt: TGTGCCAGCAGCGTCCAGGGACAGCCTAATGAAAAACTGTTTTTT
j_call: TRBJ1-1; v_call: TRBV7-9; d_call: -; clone_size: few; cdr3_aa: CASTLARGLNTEAFF; cdr3_nt: TGTGCCAGCACCCTGGCGCGGGGCTTGAACACTGAAGCTTTCTTT
j_call: TRBJ2-7; v_call: TRBV5-1; d_call: TRBD2; clone_size: -; cdr3_aa: CASSMSSGPSYEQYF; cdr3_nt: TGCGCCAGCAGCATGTCTAGCGGGCCTTCCTACGAGCAGTACTTC
j_call: TRBJ2-2; v_call: TRBV6-2/TRBV6-3; d_call: -; clone_size: -; cdr3_aa: CASSYRGLGAGELFF; cdr3_nt: TGTGCCAGCAGTTACCGAGGGCTAGGGGCCGGGGAGCTGTTTTTT
j_call: TRBJ1-1; v_call: TRBV20-1; d_call: -; clone_size: many; cdr3_aa: CSASNYLAGMNTEAFF; cdr3_nt: TGCAGTGCTAGCAACTATCTTGCGGGGATGAACACTGAAGCTTTCTTT
j_call: TRBJ1-1; v_call: TRBV27; d_call: -; clone_size: many; cdr3_aa: CASSLRGTNTEAFF; cdr3_nt: TGTGCCAGCAGTTTACGGGGGACGAACACTGAAGCTTTCTTT
j_call: TRBJ2-7; v_call: TRBV20-1; d_call: -; clone_size: -; cdr3_aa: CSASVLASYEQYF; cdr3_nt: TGCAGTGCTAGTGTTCTCGCCTCCTACGAGCAGTACTTC
j_call: TRBJ2-1; v_call: TRBV24-1; d_call: TRBD2; clone_size: many; cdr3_aa: CATSDPRLAGGRDSEQFF; cdr3_nt: TGTGCCACCAGTGATCCTAGGCTAGCGGGAGGGCGGGATTCTGAGCAGTTCTTC
j_call: TRBJ1-2; v_call: TRBV20-1; d_call: TRBD1; clone_size: many; cdr3_aa: CSARRGQGAGGYTF; cdr3_nt: TGCAGTGCTAGGAGGGGACAGGGGGCGGGCGGCTACACCTTC
j_call: TRBJ2-7; v_call: TRBV27; d_call: TRBD2; clone_size: many; cdr3_aa: CASSPFQLALSSYEQYF; cdr3_nt: TGTGCCAGCAGCCCTTTTCAACTAGCGCTTAGCTCCTACGAGCAGTACTTC
j_call: TRBJ2-3; v_call: TRBV5-1; d_call: TRBD2; clone_size: few; cdr3_aa: CASSPGTTADTQYF; cdr3_nt: TGCGCCAGCAGCCCCGGGACTACAGCAGATACGCAGTATTTT
j_call: TRBJ2-7; v_call: TRBV2; d_call: -; clone_size: -; cdr3_aa: CASSPSLTTFYEQYF; cdr3_nt: TGTGCCAGCAGCCCCTCCCTGACTACCTTCTACGAGCAGTACTTC
j_call: TRBJ1-4; v_call: TRBV19; d_call: -; clone_size: many; cdr3_aa: CASSMGGAPNEKLFF; cdr3_nt: TGTGCCAGTAGTATGGGGGGCGCGCCTAATGAAAAACTGTTTTTT
j_call: TRBJ2-7; v_call: TRBV19; d_call: TRBD1; clone_size: few; cdr3_aa: CASRAAGQGYNEQYF; cdr3_nt: TGTGCCAGTAGGGCCGCGGGACAGGGCTATAACGAGCAGTACTTC
j_call: TRBJ2-1; v_call: TRBV7-2; d_call: TRBD2; clone_size: -; cdr3_aa: CASSLTSGGLYNEQFF; cdr3_nt: TGTGCCAGCAGCTTAACCAGCGGGGGGCTATACAATGAGCAGTTCTTC
j_call: TRBJ2-3; v_call: TRBV3-1; d_call: TRBD2; clone_size: -; cdr3_aa: CASSRQSGSSDTQYF; cdr3_nt: TGTGCCAGCAGCCGCCAGAGCGGGAGTTCAGATACGCAGTATTTT
j_call: TRBJ1-2; v_call: TRBV6-1; d_call: -; clone_size: few; cdr3_aa: CASSRVGYTF; cdr3_nt: TGTGCCAGCTCGCGGGTTGGCTACACCTTC
j_call: TRBJ2-3; v_call: TRBV5-1; d_call: -; clone_size: few; cdr3_aa: CASSLVPGSITDTQYF; cdr3_nt: TGCGCCAGCAGCTTGGTTCCAGGCTCCATCACAGATACGCAGTATTTT
j_call: TRBJ2-5; v_call: TRBV20-1; d_call: -; clone_size: -; cdr3_aa: CSARDEGPTFQETQYF; cdr3_nt: TGCAGTGCTAGAGATGAGGGGCCCACGTTCCAAGAGACCCAGTACTTC
j_call: TRBJ1-5; v_call: TRBV28; d_call: -; clone_size: few; cdr3_aa: CASSFGTRSNQPQHF; cdr3_nt: TGTGCCAGCAGTTTCGGGACAAGGAGCAATCAGCCCCAGCATTTT